The clone carrying this TCR beta chain occurred a few times. The antigen is undetermined. The sample belongs to a study of cytomegalovirus exposure and HLA in healthy donors. Study-wide results and limits: Some public TCRs appeared in many individuals, while most sequences were rare. A later analysis found first-cohort TCR clusters tended to co-occur in the 130 or so validation repertoires. Reports described diagnosis of cytomegalovirus status by the classifier as highly specific and sensitive.

Produced via immunoSEQ multiplex PCR; TCRdb's table is partial and in-frame only. The sample includes 190,000 or so clones, about 79% seen only once; the top ten take 13%. The specimen was PBMCs. This sequence originates from a young woman in good health and CMV-seropositive.

Here the CDR3 reads CSVTGLAARGEQYF. CDR3 in DNA: TGCAGCGTAACCGGACTAGCTGCGAGGGGCGAGCAGTACTTC. This chain connects TRBV29-1 to TRBJ2-7, with 8 bases matching TRBD2. The germline V gene has CDR1 SQVTM and CDR2 ANQGSEA. With V trimmed by 6 bases and J by 6 bases, 13 bases remained unmatched. The CDR3 totals 14 residues.